This entry lists 13 T cell receptor beta chains sequenced from one sample in a study of T cell responses to AZD1222 COVID-19 vaccine. Sequenced by immunoSEQ multiplex PCR; TCRdb stores in-frame clones only, minus some. The table shows some 130,000 clones, with more than 75% occurring only once. Sequenced material: peripheral blood, taken on day 0 of AZD1222 vaccination. The origin of the receptors is an adult in good health.

The chain has TRBV27 and TRBJ2-1, with 7 bases matching TRBD1. CDR1 and CDR2 (germline): MNHEY, SMNVEV (reference sequence). The CDR3 is 17 residues long. V shed 3 bases and J 6 bases; nucleotides not matched to a gene: 14. CDR3 loop: CASSFSRVGGRFNEQFF. The CDR3 DNA reads as TGTGCCAGCAGTTTTTCCAGGGTAGGGGGCCGTTTCAATGAGCAGTTCTTC.

This chain links TRBV5-4 with TRBJ2-1, with TRBD2 matching over 16 bases. This CDR3 has 18 residues. V dropped 4 bases and J dropped 9; count of bases not matched to a gene: 13. Germline CDR1 SGHNT, CDR2 YYREEE (reference sequence). CDR3 sequence: CASSPGTSGGAQSTEQFF. CDR3 DNA sequence: TGTGCCAGCAGCCCTGGGACTAGCGGGGGGGCGCAATCCACTGAGCAGTTCTTC.

V is TRBV11-2 and J is TRBJ2-7; the D call may be TRBD1 or TRBD2 (6 bases each). In germline, CDR1 is SGHAT, CDR2 FQNNGV. The CDR3 totals 14 residues. V was clipped by 5 bases and J by 2 bases, with 13 bases between them. Written as DNA, the CDR3 is TGTGCCAGCAGCAGGGGGGTAACCCCCTACGAGCAGTACTTC. Its translation: CASSRGVTPYEQYF.

DNA for the CDR3: TGTGCCAGCAGCGAGGGGCTTGGGATCCCTGAAGCTTTCTTT. This codes for CASSEGLGIPEAFF. The chain uses TRBV2 and TRBJ1-1; TRBD1 might be the D (5 bases). The germline CDR1 and CDR2 sequences are SNHLY and FYNNEI. Trimming pared 6 bases from V and 6 bases from J, leaving 17 bases between. This CDR3 contains 14 residues.

The rearrangement joins TRBV14 to TRBJ1-2; TRBD1 is a possible D gene (5 bases). Per germline, CDR1 SGHDN and CDR2 FVKESK. The CDR3 length is 17 residues. Deletions cut 4 bases from V and 2 bases from J, with 20 bases between. The CDR3 spells CASSRDPLGVANYGYTF. CDR3 DNA sequence: TGTGCCAGCAGCCGAGACCCACTGGGGGTGGCGAACTATGGCTACACCTTC.

The chain couples TRBV7-3 to TRBJ2-6; tentative D call: TRBD1 (6 bases). This CDR3 has 14 amino acids. In germline, CDR1 is SGHTA, CDR2 FQGTGA. Trimming took 8 bases from V and 2 from J, leaving 10 bases between them. The CDR3 DNA sequence: TGTGCCAGCTCCTACAGGGCTGGGGCCAACGTCCTGACTTTC. It translates to CASSYRAGANVLTF.

The rearrangement links TRBV6-5 to TRBJ1-1; 8 nucleotides agree with TRBD1. The J segment lost 7 bases and the V segment lost 7 bases, leaving 5 bases of the junction unmatched. The CDR3 contains 12 residues. The germline V gene has CDR1 MNHEY and CDR2 SVGAGI. The CDR3 DNA reads as TGTGCCAGCACCCTCGGGACAGGTGAAGCTTTCTTT. Its translation is CASTLGTGEAFF.

V usage is TRBV5-1 and J usage is TRBJ1-1; 12 bases are shared with TRBD1. The J segment lost 10 bases and the V segment lost 4 bases, leaving 5 bases of the junction unmatched. CDR1 SGHRS and CDR2 YFSETQ come from the germline V gene. The CDR3 totals 13 residues. The CDR3 is CASSRGQGATAFF. For the CDR3, the DNA is TGCGCCAGCAGCCGGGGACAGGGGGCTACAGCTTTCTTT.

This clone was counted once. The J gene is TRBJ1-5, the V gene TRBV19; D not resolved. Trimming removed 5 bases at V and 3 bases at J, with 14 bases between. CDR3 length: 15 amino acids. The germline V gene has CDR1 LNHDA and CDR2 SQIVND (reference sequence). CDR3 DNA: TGTGCCAGTAGTTCCCTCGGGCAGCTCAATCAGCCCCAGCATTTT. It codes for CASSSLGQLNQPQHF.

The chain employs TRBV27 and TRBJ2-1, with TRBD1 matching over 11 bases. This CDR3 is 17 amino acids long. Germline CDR1 is MNHEY and CDR2 is SMNVEV (reference sequence). The ends lost 5 bases at V and 4 bases at J; junction bases unmatched: 10. The CDR3 coding sequence is TGTGCCAGCAGTCGCTCGGGACAGGGGGGGTTATACAATGAGCAGTTCTTC. It translates to CASSRSGQGGLYNEQFF.

The chain uses TRBV6-1 and TRBJ1-1; 8 bases fit TRBD1. With 2 bases clipped from V and 5 bases from J, the junction kept 7 bases outside the gene matches. The CDR3 consists of 15 residues. Germline CDR1 is MNHNS and CDR2 is SASEGT. CDR3 nucleotides: TGTGCCAGCAGTGAACTAACTGGACAGGGTACTGAAGCTTTCTTT. This translates into CASSELTGQGTEAFF.

V is TRBV27 and J is TRBJ1-3; D is ambiguous. The V gene lost 5 bases and the J gene lost 0 bases, with 14 bases spanning the gap. This CDR3 is 16 amino acids long. Germline lookup yields CDR1 MNHEY and CDR2 SMNVEV (reference sequence). CDR3 sequence reads: CASSPEQHFSGNTIYF. The DNA for the CDR3 is TGTGCCAGCAGTCCAGAACAGCATTTCTCTGGAAACACCATATATTTT.

The V and J genes are TRBV3-1 (or the pseudogene TRBV3-2) and TRBJ1-5; D remains ambiguous. V lost 1 base and J lost 7, with 11 bases in between. The germline CDR1 and CDR2 sequences are LGHDT and YNNKEL (reference sequence). The CDR3 spans 14 residues. This CDR3 is CASSQVPYYQPQHF. The CDR3 DNA sequence: TGTGCCAGCAGCCAAGTTCCGTACTACCAGCCCCAGCATTTT.